This TCR beta chain derives from a study of cytomegalovirus exposure and HLA in healthy donors. The CDR3 loop spans 14 amino acids. V lost 7 bases and J 2 bases, leaving 14 bases between the germline ends. Germline-derived CDR1 and CDR2 are SGDLS and YYNGEE. PCR used 60 Vbeta primers and 13 Jbeta primers. Some clones are missing from TCRdb's copy, which holds only in-frame ones; the method was immunoSEQ multiplex PCR. The sample has 85,000 to 100,000 clones, around 67% seen once. This receptor was obtained from a human donor in good health. Sequencing input: PBMCs. The chain combines TRBV9 with TRBJ2-3, with D maybe TRBD2 (6 bases). This chain's CDR3 is CASRRGSTTDTQYF. CDR3 sequence (DNA): TGTGCCAGCCGGAGGGGATCCACCACAGATACGCAGTATTTT.